This T cell receptor beta chain originates from a study of blood T cells in healthy people across ages. The second PCR ran about 6 to 12 cycles with a sample-barcoded 5' primer and J-beta primers. Paired-end reads containing CDR3 totaled no fewer than 3 million for each sample. In TCRdb, the 5' RACE reads were re-called with MiXCR into one record per CDR3 protein. The table includes roughly 680,000 distinct CDR3 sequences, about half detected once. Germline CDR1 reads ENHRY; CDR2 reads SYGVKD. Trimming removed 4 bases from V and 2 bases from J; junction bases left unmatched: 8. This CDR3 comprises 16 residues.

V and J are TRBV10-3 and TRBJ1-5; 7 positions agree with TRBD1. This clonotype was sampled from a woman in her sixties in good health. Sequenced sample: blood. Here the CDR3 DNA reads TGTGCCATCAGTGGAACCACAGGGGTCGGCAATCAGCCCCAGCATTTT. It translates to CAISGTTGVGNQPQHF.